This T cell receptor beta chain was retrieved from a study of blood T cell repertoires in COVID-19. The wider study: Samples came from the United States, Italy and Spain, spanning acute and convalescent COVID-19.

Assay: immunoSEQ multiplex PCR; the TCRdb copy retains only in-frame clones and omits some. Counted here are around 56,000 clones, around 84% occurring once; the ten biggest clones make up over 5.5%. Looked up from germline, CDR1 is SGHRS and CDR2 is YFSETQ. This CDR3 spans 15 amino acids. V was clipped by 4 bases and J by 5 bases; unmatched bases: 6. The receptor comes from a man between 60 and 75 years old with acute or convalescent COVID-19. The sequenced sample consisted of peripheral blood. This sequence joins TRBV5-1 and TRBJ2-3; 11 nucleotides align to TRBD2. The DNA of the CDR3 is TGCGCCAGCAGCAGAATAGCGGGGGGGCAAGATACGCAGTATTTT. The encoded protein is CASSRIAGGQDTQYF.